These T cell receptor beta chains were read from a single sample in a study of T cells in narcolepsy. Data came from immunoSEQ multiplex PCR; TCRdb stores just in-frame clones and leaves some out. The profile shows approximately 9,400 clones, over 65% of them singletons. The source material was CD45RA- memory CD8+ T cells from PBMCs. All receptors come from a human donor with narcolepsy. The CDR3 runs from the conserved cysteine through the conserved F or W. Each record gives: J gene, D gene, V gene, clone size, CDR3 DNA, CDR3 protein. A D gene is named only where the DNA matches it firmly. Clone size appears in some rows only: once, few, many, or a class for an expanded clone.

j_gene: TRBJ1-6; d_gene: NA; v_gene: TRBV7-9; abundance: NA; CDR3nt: TGTGCCAGCAGCTTACCTGCGGGGGATTCACCCCTCCACTTT; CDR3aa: CASSLPAGDSPLHF
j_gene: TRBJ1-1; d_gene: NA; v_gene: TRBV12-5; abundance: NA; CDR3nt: TGTGCTAGTGGTTCAATTACCGGGGGCAACACTGAAGCTTTCTTT; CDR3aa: CASGSITGGNTEAFF
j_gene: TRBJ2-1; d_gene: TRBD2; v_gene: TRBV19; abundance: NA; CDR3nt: TGTGCCAGTAGTATCGTAACTAGCGGCTACAATGAGCAGTTCTTC; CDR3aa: CASSIVTSGYNEQFF
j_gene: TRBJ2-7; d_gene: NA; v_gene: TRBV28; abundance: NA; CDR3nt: TGTGCCAGCAGTTTAGGTGCCGGCACCTACGAGCAGTACTTC; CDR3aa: CASSLGAGTYEQYF
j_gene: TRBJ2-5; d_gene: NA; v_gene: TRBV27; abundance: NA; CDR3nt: TGTGCCAGCAGTTTCAGGGGAGAATACAGGGTCGAGTACTTC; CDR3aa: CASSFRGEYRVEYF
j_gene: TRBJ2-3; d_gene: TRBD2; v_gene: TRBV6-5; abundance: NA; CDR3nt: TGTGCCAGCAGTTACCACCCTAGCGGGGGCACAGATACGCAGTATTTT; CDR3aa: CASSYHPSGGTDTQYF
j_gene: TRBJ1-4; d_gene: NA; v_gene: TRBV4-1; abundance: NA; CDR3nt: TGCGCCAGCAGCCATGACTGGTCGAATGAAAAACTGTTTTTT; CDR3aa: CASSHDWSNEKLFF
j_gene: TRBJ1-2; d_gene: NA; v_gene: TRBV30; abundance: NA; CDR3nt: TGTGCCTGGAGGGAGCTCGCGGGTGGCTACACCTTC; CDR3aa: CAWRELAGGYTF
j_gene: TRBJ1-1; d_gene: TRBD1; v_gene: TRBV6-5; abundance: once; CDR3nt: TGTGCCAGCAGTGAAGCGGACAGGGGTGAAGCTTTCTTT; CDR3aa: CASSEADRGEAFF
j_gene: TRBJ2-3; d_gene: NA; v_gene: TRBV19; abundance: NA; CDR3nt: TGTGCCAGTTCTACCCTCCCCTCAGATACGCAGTATTTT; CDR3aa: CASSTLPSDTQYF
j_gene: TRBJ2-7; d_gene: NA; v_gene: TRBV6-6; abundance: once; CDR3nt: TGTGCCAGCAGTTACTCCCCAGATACCTACGAGCAGTACTTC; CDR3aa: CASSYSPDTYEQYF
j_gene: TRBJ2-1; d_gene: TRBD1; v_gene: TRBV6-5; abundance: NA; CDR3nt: TGTGCCAGCAGATCGGGACAGGCCTACAATGAGCAGTTCTTC; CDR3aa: CASRSGQAYNEQFF
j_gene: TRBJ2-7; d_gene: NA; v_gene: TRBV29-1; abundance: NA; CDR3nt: TGCAGCGTTGAAGAGGTCAGCTCCTACGAGCAGTACTTC; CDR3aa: CSVEEVSSYEQYF
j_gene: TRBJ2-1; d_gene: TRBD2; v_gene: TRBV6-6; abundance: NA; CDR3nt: TGTGCCAGCAGTTACGAGGGAGGGCCGGGTTCCGAGCAGTTCTTC; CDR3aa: CASSYEGGPGSEQFF
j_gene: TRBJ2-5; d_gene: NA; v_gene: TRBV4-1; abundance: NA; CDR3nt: TGCGCCAGCAGCCAAGTTGGTAGGGGAGGAGAGACCCAGTACTTC; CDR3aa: CASSQVGRGGETQYF